This TCR beta chain was documented in a study of cytomegalovirus exposure and HLA in healthy donors. Findings of the study overall: Previous analysis showed most TCR beta V segments were productive about 87% or about 30% of the time. Some highly shared sequence variants likely arose as a pipeline artifact. As a later analysis revealed, the rate of TCR association differed by HLA locus, with DRB1 most and HLA-C fewest. High specificity and sensitivity for cytomegalovirus status were reported for the classifier.

Trimming stripped 6 bases from V and 0 bases from J, with 11 bases between. This CDR3 is 14 amino acids long. The germline CDR1 and CDR2 sequences are SGHVS and FQNEAQ. For this clone: Its antigen is currently unknown.

Use of 60 Vbeta and 13 Jbeta primers characterized the PCR. Here immunoSEQ multiplex PCR was the method, and the copy in TCRdb shows in-frame clones only, minus some. The sample holds a few hundred thousand clones, roughly 80% seen once. The sequence was collected from a man younger than 40 in good health and CMV-seronegative. The chain has TRBV7-8 and TRBJ2-5, with D possibly being TRBD2 (6 bases). Sequenced material: PBMCs. This chain's CDR3 is CASRAGDYQETQYF. Here the CDR3 DNA reads TGTGCCAGCAGGGCCGGGGACTACCAAGAGACCCAGTACTTC.